This T cell receptor (beta chain) was retrieved from a study of cytomegalovirus exposure and HLA in healthy donors. Study outcomes and limitations: Productive status was seen about 90% or about 30% of the time for most TCR beta V segments in an earlier analysis. In a later analysis, DRB1 alleles had the most associated TCRs; HLA-C alleles the fewest.

Concerning this clone itself: Its target is not known.

Primers: 60 Vbeta forward and 13 Jbeta reverse. TCRdb's table, derived via immunoSEQ multiplex PCR, lists solely in-frame clones and lacks some. Among about 110,000 clones listed, 65% to 80% were seen once. The TCR was taken from a man aged 55 to 70 in good health and CMV-seronegative. The sequencing input was PBMCs.

DNA for the CDR3: TGCGCCAGCAGCCAAGATCGACCCCTGACTAGATTGAACACCGGGGAGCTGTTTTTT. Translated, it gives CASSQDRPLTRLNTGELFF. This chain uses TRBV4-3 with TRBJ2-2; possibly TRBD2 for D (6 bases). The CDR3 extends over 19 amino acids. Germline CDR1 and CDR2: LGHNA and YSLEER. The germline V and J ends were trimmed by 0 bases and 1 base, with 18 bases remaining between them.